This TCR beta chain was retrieved from a study of radiotherapy plus CTLA-4 blockade in lung cancer. Study-level results: Blood-borne expansion of tumor-derived TCR clones followed radiotherapy plus ipilimumab.

V lost 2 bases, J lost 5 bases, and 10 bases lay in between. CDR1 is SGHRS, CDR2 YFSETQ, per germline. This CDR3 has 13 amino acids. Of note for this clone: Its antigen is unknown.

TCRdb's table, derived via immunoSEQ multiplex PCR, lists solely in-frame clones and lacks some. The sample lists 65,000 to 85,000 clones; 65% to 85% were seen once. The sequencing used peripheral blood, collected from a patient treated with radiotherapy plus ipilimumab. This rearrangement joins TRBV5-1 to TRBJ2-5; D is perhaps TRBD1 (5 bases). This sequence was found in a human donor with non-small cell lung cancer whose response to radiotherapy plus ipilimumab could not be evaluated. Some clones in this sample may be carry-over from other donors' samples. This CDR3 reads CASSFQGGETQYF. The CDR3 DNA reads as TGCGCCAGCAGCTTCCAGGGCGGCGAGACCCAGTACTTC.